A single sample gave rise to the 10 T cell receptor beta chains below, sequenced in a study of CD8 T cells in ankylosing spondylitis. Study observations and caveats: Ankylosing spondylitis blood seemed to carry a telltale TCR beta motif made of fewer than 10 highly homologous variants.

No antigen is known for these receptors. One entry per CDR3 protein results from TCRdb running MiXCR on the 5' RACE reads. The sample includes fewer than 750,000 distinct CDR3 sequences, around 20% of them seen just once. Sequencing input: blood, either unsorted or a sorted T cell fraction (not recorded which). These receptors were collected from a male donor with ankylosing spondylitis.

The J gene is TRBJ2-6, the V gene TRBV5-1, with 7 bases aligning to TRBD1. The CDR3 totals 19 residues. The V gene end was trimmed by 4 bases and the J gene end by 0 bases; junction bases not matched to a gene: 13. Germline V lookup: CDR1 SGHRS, CDR2 YFSETQ. DNA of the CDR3: TGCGCCAGCAGCCAAGCTTTCGGGACAGTACCCTCTGGGGCCAACGTCCTGACTTTC. It specifies CASSQAFGTVPSGANVLTF.

This clonotype has at least ten counts. The junction does not match germline at one end; this may be a read error. V and J are TRBV5-1 and TRBJ1-1; D is ambiguous. CDR1 and CDR2 from the germline V gene are SGHRS and YFSETQ. The CDR3 covers 14 residues. CDR3 residues: CASSLVPGNTEAFF. For the CDR3, the DNA is TGTGCCAGCAGCTTAGTGCCGGGGAACACTGAAGCTTTCTTT.

This chain uses TRBV6-5 with TRBJ1-2; D unresolved. In germline, CDR1 is MNHEY, CDR2 SVGAGI. The germline V and J ends were trimmed by 2 bases and 0 bases, with 13 bases remaining between them. This CDR3 is built from 16 residues. CDR3 DNA sequence: TGTGCCAGCAGTTACACGGCCTCCCGAGCTAACTATGGCTACACCTTC. Its translation: CASSYTASRANYGYTF.

This clonotype appeared a few times. The chain uses TRBV5-1 and TRBJ1-2, with 7 bases identical to TRBD1. The CDR3 runs to 12 residues. Germline V gene data show CDR1 as SGHRS and CDR2 as YFSETQ. J gave up 8 bases and V 7 bases, and 8 bases lay outside the gene matches. The CDR3 DNA reads TGCGCCAGCTCCGGCCAGGGGGACGGCTACACCTTC. Encoded protein: CASSGQGDGYTF. Full variable domain (missing parts from reference TRBV5-1 and TRBJ1-2): KAGVTQTPRYLIKTRGQQVTLSCSPISGHRSVSWYQQTPGQGLQFLFEYFSETQRNKGNFPGRFSGRQFSNSRSEMNVSTLELGDSALYLCASSGQGDGYTFGSGTRLTVV.

In its sample, this clonotype was seen a few times. The J gene is TRBJ2-7, the V gene TRBV29-1; either TRBD1 or TRBD2 may supply D (5 bases each). This CDR3 contains 15 residues. Per the germline V gene, CDR1 is SQVTM and CDR2 is ANQGSEA. Deletions cut 1 base from V and 0 bases from J, with 13 bases between. CDR3 DNA sequence: TGCAGCGTTGAAGCGGGGCGGGCGAACTCCTACGAGCAGTACTTC. Translation gives CSVEAGRANSYEQYF.

The chain joins TRBV18 to TRBJ1-5, with a possible D match to TRBD1 (6 bases). Germline V gene sequence: CDR1 KGHSH, CDR2 LQKENI. V was pared by 1 base and J by 7 bases, with 17 bases between. CDR3 length equals 16 residues. CDR3 nucleotides: TGTGCCAGCTCACCACAATCCGCAGGGGCCGGGCAGCCCCAGCATTTT. It is translated as CASSPQSAGAGQPQHF.

The chain couples TRBV20-1 to TRBJ1-5, with D tentatively TRBD1 (5 bases). Germline values: CDR1 DFQATT, CDR2 SNEGSKA (reference sequence). Trimming removed 0 bases at V and 5 bases at J, with 5 bases between. The CDR3 is 12 residues long. Here the CDR3 DNA reads TGCAGTGCTAGAGAAGGGGATCAGCCCCAGCATTTT. Protein: CSAREGDQPQHF.

This chain connects TRBV5-1 to TRBJ2-1; the match to TRBD2 covers 13 bases. The V and J ends lost 4 bases and 9 bases, in that order; junction bases with no gene match: 7. The CDR3 runs 15 residues. CDR1 is SGHRS and CDR2 is YFSETQ in the germline V gene. The CDR3 DNA follows: TGCGCCAGCAGCCAAACTAGCGGGGGGGCCGGTGAGCAGTTCTTC. As protein: CASSQTSGGAGEQFF.

This clonotype was seen a few times. The J gene is TRBJ2-3, the V gene TRBV29-1, with D perhaps TRBD1 (6 bases). This CDR3 has 13 residues. Germline V gene sequence: CDR1 SQVTM, CDR2 ANQGSEA. Trimming pared 3 bases from V and 8 bases from J, leaving 15 bases between. The CDR3 loop is CSVDVGTTGTQYF. The CDR3 bases are TGCAGCGTTGATGTCGGGACAACCGGTACGCAGTATTTT.

The chain recombines TRBV7-2 with TRBJ1-1; 7 bases are a match to TRBD1. The junction had 13 bases not matched to a gene; V was cut back by 5 bases and J by 1 base. Germline V gives CDR1 SGHTA, CDR2 FQGNSA. The length of the CDR3 is 17 residues. CDR3 sequence (DNA): TGTGCCAGCAGCGTCTGGACAGGCATACTAGGGAACACTGAAGCTTTCTTT. Amino acids: CASSVWTGILGNTEAFF.